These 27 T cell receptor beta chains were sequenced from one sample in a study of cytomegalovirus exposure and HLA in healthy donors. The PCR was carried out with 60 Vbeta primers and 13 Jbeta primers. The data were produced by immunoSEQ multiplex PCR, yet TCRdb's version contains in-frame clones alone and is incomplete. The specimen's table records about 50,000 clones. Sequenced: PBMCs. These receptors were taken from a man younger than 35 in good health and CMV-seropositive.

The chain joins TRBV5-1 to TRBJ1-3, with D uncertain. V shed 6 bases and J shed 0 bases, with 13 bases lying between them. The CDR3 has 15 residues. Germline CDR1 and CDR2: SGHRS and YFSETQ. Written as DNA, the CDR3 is TGCGCCAGCACCGAATCGGGATTCTCTGGAAACACCATATATTTT. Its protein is CASTESGFSGNTIYF.

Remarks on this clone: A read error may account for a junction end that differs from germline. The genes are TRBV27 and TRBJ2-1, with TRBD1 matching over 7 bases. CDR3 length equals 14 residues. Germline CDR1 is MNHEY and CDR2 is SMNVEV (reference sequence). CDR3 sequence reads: CASSFLDRVQGRIF. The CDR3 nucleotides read TGTGCCAGCAGTTTCCTAGACAGGGTTCAAGGAAGGATCTTC.

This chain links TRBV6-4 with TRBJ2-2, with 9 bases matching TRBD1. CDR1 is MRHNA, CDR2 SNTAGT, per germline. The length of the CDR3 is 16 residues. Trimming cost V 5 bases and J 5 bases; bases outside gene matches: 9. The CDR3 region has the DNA TGTGCCAGCAGTCAGGGACAGGGAGTTGTAACCGGGGAGCTGTTTTTT. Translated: CASSQGQGVVTGELFF.

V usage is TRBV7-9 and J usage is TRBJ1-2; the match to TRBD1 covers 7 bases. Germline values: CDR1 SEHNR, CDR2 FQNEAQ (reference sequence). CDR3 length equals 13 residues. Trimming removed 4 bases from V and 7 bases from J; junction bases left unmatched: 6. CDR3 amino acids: CASSSDRAGGYTF. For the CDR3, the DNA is TGTGCCAGCAGCTCAGACAGGGCCGGTGGCTACACCTTC.

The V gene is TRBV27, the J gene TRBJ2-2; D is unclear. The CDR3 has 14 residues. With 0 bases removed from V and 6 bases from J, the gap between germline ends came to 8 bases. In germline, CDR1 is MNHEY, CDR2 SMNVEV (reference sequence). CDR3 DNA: TGTGCCAGCAGTTTATCGTTAGCCCCCGGGGAGCTGTTTTTT. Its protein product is CASSLSLAPGELFF.

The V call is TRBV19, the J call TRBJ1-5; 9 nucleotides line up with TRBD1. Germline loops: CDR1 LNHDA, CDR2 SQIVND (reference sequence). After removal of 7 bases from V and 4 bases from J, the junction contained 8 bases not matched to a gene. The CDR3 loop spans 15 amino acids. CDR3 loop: CASTLGTGWNQPQHF. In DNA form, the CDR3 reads TGTGCCAGTACCCTAGGGACAGGGTGGAATCAGCCCCAGCATTTT.

This CDR3 is CASTDTGGVRNSPLHF. The CDR3 DNA follows: TGTGCCAGTACCGACACTGGGGGGGTACGGAATTCACCCCTCCACTTT. The V gene is TRBV19, the J gene TRBJ1-6; possibly TRBD1 for D (5 bases). Germline V gene lookup returns CDR1 LNHDA and CDR2 SQIVND (reference sequence). V was pared by 7 bases and J by 7 bases, with 20 bases between. The CDR3 has 16 amino acids.

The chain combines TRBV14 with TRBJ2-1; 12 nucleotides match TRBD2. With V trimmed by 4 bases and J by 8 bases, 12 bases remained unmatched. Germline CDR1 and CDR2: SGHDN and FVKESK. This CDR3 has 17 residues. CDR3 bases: TGTGCCAGCAGCCGCCGGCTGCTAGCGGGAGGGTCCCATGAGCAGTTCTTC. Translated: CASSRRLLAGGSHEQFF.

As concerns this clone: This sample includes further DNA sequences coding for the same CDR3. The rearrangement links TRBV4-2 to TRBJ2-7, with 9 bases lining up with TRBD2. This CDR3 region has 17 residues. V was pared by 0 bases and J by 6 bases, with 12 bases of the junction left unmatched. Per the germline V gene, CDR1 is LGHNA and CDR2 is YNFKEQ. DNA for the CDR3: TGTGCCAGCAGCCAAGATAGTAGCGGGAGTATCGGACGCGAGCAGTACTTC. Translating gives CASSQDSSGSIGREQYF.

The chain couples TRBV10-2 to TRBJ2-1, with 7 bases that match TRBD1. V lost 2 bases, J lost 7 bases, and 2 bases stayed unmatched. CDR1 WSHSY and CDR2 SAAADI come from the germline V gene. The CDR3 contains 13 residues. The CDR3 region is CASSEDRENEQFF. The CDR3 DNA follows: TGCGCCAGCAGTGAGGACAGGGAGAATGAGCAGTTCTTC.

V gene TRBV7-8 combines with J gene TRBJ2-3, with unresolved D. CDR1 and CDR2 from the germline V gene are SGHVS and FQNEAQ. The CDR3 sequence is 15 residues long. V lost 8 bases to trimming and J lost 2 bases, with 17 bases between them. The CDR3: CASDAYGSPTDTQYF. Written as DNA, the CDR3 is TGTGCCAGCGACGCCTACGGGTCTCCCACAGATACGCAGTATTTT.

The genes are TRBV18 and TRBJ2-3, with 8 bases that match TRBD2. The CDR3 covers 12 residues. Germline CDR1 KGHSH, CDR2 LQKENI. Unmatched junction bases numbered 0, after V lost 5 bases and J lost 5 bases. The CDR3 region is CASSAGGDTQYF. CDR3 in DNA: TGTGCCAGCTCAGCGGGGGGAGATACGCAGTATTTT.

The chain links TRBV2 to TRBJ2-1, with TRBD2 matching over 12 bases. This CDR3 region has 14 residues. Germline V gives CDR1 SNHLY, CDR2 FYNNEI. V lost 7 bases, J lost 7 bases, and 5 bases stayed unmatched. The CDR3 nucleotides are TGTGCCAGCAAGTCGCTAGCGGGAGGGAATGAGCAGTTCTTC. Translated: CASKSLAGGNEQFF.

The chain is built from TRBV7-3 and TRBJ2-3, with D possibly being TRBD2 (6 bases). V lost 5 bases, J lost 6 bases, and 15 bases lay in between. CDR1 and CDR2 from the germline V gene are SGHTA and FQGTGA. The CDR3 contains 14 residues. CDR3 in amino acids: CASSRDQGLDTQYF. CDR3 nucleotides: TGTGCCAGCAGCAGGGACCAGGGACTGGATACGCAGTATTTT.

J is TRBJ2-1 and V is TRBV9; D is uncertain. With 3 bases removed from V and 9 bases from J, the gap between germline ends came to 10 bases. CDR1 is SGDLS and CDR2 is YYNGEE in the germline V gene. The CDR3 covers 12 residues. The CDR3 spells CASSAPRGEQFF. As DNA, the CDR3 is TGTGCCAGCAGCGCCCCTAGAGGTGAGCAGTTCTTC.

CDR3 nucleotides: TGTGCCAGCAGTTACTCAGGCAGGGCTAACTATGGCTACACCTTC. Protein: CASSYSGRANYGYTF. The chain links TRBV6-6 to TRBJ1-2; tentatively, D is TRBD1 (5 bases). This CDR3 comprises 15 residues. Germline V lookup: CDR1 MNHNY, CDR2 SVGAGI (reference sequence). The V and J ends lost 0 bases and 0 bases respectively, with 8 bases between them.

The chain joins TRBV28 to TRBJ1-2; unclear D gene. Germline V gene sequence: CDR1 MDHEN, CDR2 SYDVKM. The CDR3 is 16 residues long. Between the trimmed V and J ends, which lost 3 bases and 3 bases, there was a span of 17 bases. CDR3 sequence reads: CASSFAGRGFHYGYTF. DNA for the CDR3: TGTGCCAGCAGTTTCGCTGGCCGGGGATTCCACTATGGCTACACCTTC.

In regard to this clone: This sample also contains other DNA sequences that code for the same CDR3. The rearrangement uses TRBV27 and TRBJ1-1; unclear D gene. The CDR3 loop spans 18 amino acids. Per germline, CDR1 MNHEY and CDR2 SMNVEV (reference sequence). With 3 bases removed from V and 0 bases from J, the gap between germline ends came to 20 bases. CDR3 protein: CASSFSLPRRDLNTEAFF. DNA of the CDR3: TGTGCCAGCAGTTTTTCTTTACCCCGGCGTGACTTGAACACTGAAGCTTTCTTT.

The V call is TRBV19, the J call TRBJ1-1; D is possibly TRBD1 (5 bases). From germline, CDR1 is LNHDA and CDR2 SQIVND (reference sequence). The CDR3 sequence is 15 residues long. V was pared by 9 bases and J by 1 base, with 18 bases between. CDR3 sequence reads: CASYRRGISNTEAFF. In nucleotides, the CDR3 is TGTGCCAGCTACCGGAGGGGCATATCGAACACTGAAGCTTTCTTT.

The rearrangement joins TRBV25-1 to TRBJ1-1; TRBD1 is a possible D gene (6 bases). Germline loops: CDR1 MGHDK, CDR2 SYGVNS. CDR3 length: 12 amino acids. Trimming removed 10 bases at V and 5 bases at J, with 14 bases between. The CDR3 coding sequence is TGTGCCATCGGCGGGGGGCTTACTGAAGCTTTCTTT. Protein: CAIGGGLTEAFF. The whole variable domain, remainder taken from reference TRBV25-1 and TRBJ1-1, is EADIYQTPRYLVIGTGKKITLECSQTMGHDKMYWYQQDPGMELHLIHYSYGVNSTEKGDLSSESTVSRIRTEHFPLTLESARPSHTSQYLCAIGGGLTEAFFGQGTRLTVV.

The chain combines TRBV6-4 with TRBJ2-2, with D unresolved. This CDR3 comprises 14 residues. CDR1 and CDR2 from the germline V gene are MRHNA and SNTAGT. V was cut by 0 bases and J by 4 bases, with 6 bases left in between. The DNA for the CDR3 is TGTGCCAGCAGTGACTCCTCGGGCACCGGGGAGCTGTTTTTT. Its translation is CASSDSSGTGELFF.

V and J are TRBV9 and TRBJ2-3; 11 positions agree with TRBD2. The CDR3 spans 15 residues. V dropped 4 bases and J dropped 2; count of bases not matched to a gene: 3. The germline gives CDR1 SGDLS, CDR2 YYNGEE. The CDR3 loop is CASSLAGGPTDTQYF. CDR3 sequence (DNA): TGTGCCAGCAGCTTAGCGGGAGGGCCCACAGATACGCAGTATTTT. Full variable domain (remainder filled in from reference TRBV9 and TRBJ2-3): DSGVTQTPKHLITATGQRVTLRCSPRSGDLSVYWYQQSLDQGLQFLIQYYNGEERAKGNILERFSAQQFPDLHSELNLSSLELGDSALYFCASSLAGGPTDTQYFGPGTRLTVL.

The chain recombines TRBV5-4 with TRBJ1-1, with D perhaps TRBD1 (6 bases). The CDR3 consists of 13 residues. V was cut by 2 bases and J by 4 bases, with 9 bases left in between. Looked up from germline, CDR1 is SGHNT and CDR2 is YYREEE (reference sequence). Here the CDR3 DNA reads TGTGCCAGCAGCTTAAGGGGGGGCACTGAAGCTTTCTTT. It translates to CASSLRGGTEAFF.

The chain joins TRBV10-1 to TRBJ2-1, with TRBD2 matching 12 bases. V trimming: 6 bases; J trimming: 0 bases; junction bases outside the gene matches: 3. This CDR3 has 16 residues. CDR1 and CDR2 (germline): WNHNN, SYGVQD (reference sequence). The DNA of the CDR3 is TGCGCCAGCAGCCTGACTAGCGGGAGCTCCTACAATGAGCAGTTCTTC. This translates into CASSLTSGSSYNEQFF.

The DNA for the CDR3 is TGTGCCACCAATGCGGGAGGACCCTCCTACGAGCAGTACTTC. This translates into CATNAGGPSYEQYF. This chain joins TRBV19 and TRBJ2-7, with 8 nucleotides matching TRBD2. V gave up 10 bases and J gave up 0 bases; unmatched junction bases: 8. This CDR3 has 14 amino acids. CDR1 is LNHDA, CDR2 SQIVND, per germline (reference sequence).

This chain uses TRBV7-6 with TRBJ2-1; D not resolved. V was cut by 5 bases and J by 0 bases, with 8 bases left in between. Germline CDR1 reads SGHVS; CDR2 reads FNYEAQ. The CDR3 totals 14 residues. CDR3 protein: CASSESGSYNEQFF. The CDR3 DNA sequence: TGTGCCAGCAGCGAATCGGGCTCCTACAATGAGCAGTTCTTC.

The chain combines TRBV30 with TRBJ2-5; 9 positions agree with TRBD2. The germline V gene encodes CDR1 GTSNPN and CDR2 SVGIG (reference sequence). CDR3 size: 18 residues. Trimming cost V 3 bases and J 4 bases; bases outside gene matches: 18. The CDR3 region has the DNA TGTGCCTGGAGCGGCGGGAGGGGAAGGGGCTATGCAGGAGAGACCCAGTACTTC. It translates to CAWSGGRGRGYAGETQYF.